This entry lists 16 T cell receptor beta chains sequenced from one sample in a study of T cells after yellow fever vaccination. TCRdb reprocessed the 5' RACE reads via MiXCR and lists one record per CDR3 protein. The table lists hundreds of thousands of distinct CDR3 sequences, about 19% of them singletons. This material consisted of PBMCs, taken 15 days after the yellow fever booster vaccination. Receptors were obtained from a man aged 30-40 years who received the YFV17D yellow fever vaccine.

There are a few counts of this clonotype. This sequence joins TRBV5-1 and TRBJ2-7; possible D gene TRBD1, 6 bases. There are 14 residues in the CDR3. Germline V gives CDR1 SGHRS, CDR2 YFSETQ. V was clipped by 0 bases and J by 6 bases, with 13 bases between them. The CDR3 sequence: CASSLAVQGPEQYF. CDR3 in DNA: TGCGCCAGCAGCTTGGCCGTACAGGGTCCCGAGCAGTACTTC.

The chain joins TRBV5-1 to TRBJ2-5, with D possibly matching TRBD1 (5 bases). Germline V lookup: CDR1 SGHRS, CDR2 YFSETQ. V lost 0 bases, J lost 0 bases, and 12 bases lay in between. CDR3 length: 16 residues. CDR3 loop: CASSLARTGYQETQYF. CDR3 nucleotide sequence: TGCGCCAGCAGCTTGGCCAGAACAGGTTACCAAGAGACCCAGTACTTC.

This clonotype was counted a few times. J is TRBJ1-1 and V is TRBV10-1; D unclear. CDR1 and CDR2 (germline): WNHNN, SYGVQD (reference sequence). The V end lost 3 bases, the J end lost 2 bases, and 10 bases lay between the germline ends. This CDR3 is 14 amino acids long. CDR3 coding DNA: TGCGCCAGCAGTGAAGACCCGTACAACACTGAAGCTTTCTTT. Translated, it gives CASSEDPYNTEAFF.

V is TRBV10-3 and J is TRBJ2-2; D uncertain. CDR3 length equals 14 residues. The V gene's germline CDR1 is ENHRY and CDR2 SYGVKD. Trimming cost V 3 bases and J 7 bases, with 12 bases left between them. CDR3 DNA sequence: TGTGCCATCAGTGAAGTTAGGGCCAACGGGGAGCTGTTTTTT. Translating gives CAISEVRANGELFF.

This clonotype came up a few times. The chain employs TRBV15 and TRBJ2-5; 13 bases match TRBD2. In germline, CDR1 is LNHNV, CDR2 YYDKDF (reference sequence). The CDR3 sequence is 17 residues long. Germline trimming cut 0 bases from V and 0 bases from J; bases unmatched to any gene: 1. CDR3 loop: CATSRELAGGYQETQYF. The CDR3 DNA follows: TGTGCCACCAGCAGAGAACTAGCGGGAGGGTACCAAGAGACCCAGTACTTC.

The genes are TRBV5-1 and TRBJ1-5; D is possibly TRBD1 (5 bases). The CDR3 has 15 residues. Trimming took off 1 base at V and 10 bases at J, with 18 bases between the two ends. CDR1 and CDR2 (germline): SGHRS, YFSETQ. CDR3: CASSLIGDPSYPQHF. The CDR3 region has the DNA TGCGCCAGCAGCTTGATAGGGGACCCCAGTTATCCCCAGCATTTT.

This clonotype was counted a few times. The chain uses TRBV25-1 and TRBJ2-7; no definite D call. The CDR3 is 13 amino acids. V was trimmed by 4 bases and J by 0 bases, leaving 7 bases between them. CDR1 and CDR2 from the germline V gene are MGHDK and SYGVNS. CDR3 amino acids: CASSVDHSYEQYF. The CDR3, as DNA: TGTGCCAGCAGTGTGGACCACTCCTACGAGCAGTACTTC.

In its sample, this clonotype was seen a few times. V and J are TRBV12-3 or TRBV12-4 and TRBJ2-4; D ambiguous. The CDR3 totals 12 residues. Between the trimmed V and J ends, which lost 4 bases and 5 bases, there was a span of 6 bases. CDR3 DNA: TGTGCCAGCAGTTCCGGACAAAACATTCAGTACTTC. Its protein product is CASSSGQNIQYF.

This clonotype was found a few times. J is TRBJ2-1 and V is TRBV4-2; 11 bases line up with TRBD2. This CDR3 is built from 16 residues. The ends lost 2 bases at V and 9 bases at J; junction bases unmatched: 9. CDR1 and CDR2 from the germline V gene are LGHNA and YNFKEQ. The CDR3 loop is CASSQYLAGGLGEQFF. CDR3 coding DNA: TGTGCCAGCAGCCAATATCTAGCGGGAGGCTTGGGTGAGCAGTTCTTC.

The chain couples TRBV5-1 to TRBJ1-6; unclear D gene. Germline-derived CDR1 and CDR2 are SGHRS and YFSETQ. Trimming stripped 3 bases from V and 7 bases from J, with 11 bases between. The CDR3 sequence is 14 residues long. The CDR3 protein is CASSSDGLNSPLHF. CDR3 sequence (DNA): TGCGCCAGCAGCTCGGACGGCTTGAATTCACCCCTCCACTTT. Full variable domain (remainder filled in from reference TRBV5-1 and TRBJ1-6): KAGVTQTPRYLIKTRGQQVTLSCSPISGHRSVSWYQQTPGQGLQFLFEYFSETQRNKGNFPGRFSGRQFSNSRSEMNVSTLELGDSALYLCASSSDGLNSPLHFGNGTRLTVT.

The V and J genes are TRBV12-3 or TRBV12-4 and TRBJ1-5, with unresolved D. Trimming took off 3 bases at V and 0 bases at J, with 6 bases between the two ends. The CDR3 extends over 14 amino acids. The CDR3 region is CASSFLNSNQPQHF. The CDR3 DNA reads as TGTGCCAGCAGTTTCTTAAATAGCAATCAGCCCCAGCATTTT.

The sample holds a few counts of this clonotype. DNA for the CDR3: TGTGCCAGCAGATCAACGGGATGGATGAATGAAAAACTGTTTTTT. Amino acids: CASRSTGWMNEKLFF. The J gene is TRBJ1-4, the V gene TRBV27, with D unresolved. The V gene's germline CDR1 is MNHEY and CDR2 SMNVEV (reference sequence). The CDR3 contains 15 residues. Trimming stripped 6 bases from V and 5 bases from J, with 16 bases between.

This clonotype came up a few times. This chain connects TRBV27 to TRBJ1-1; the D is unclear. The V end was cut by 1 base, the J end by 4 bases, with 22 bases between. Germline V gene sequence: CDR1 MNHEY, CDR2 SMNVEV (reference sequence). The CDR3 is made up of 18 amino acids. The CDR3 here is CASSLLHRSTGRATEAFF. The CDR3 nucleotides are TGTGCCAGCAGTTTATTACACCGATCCACCGGGAGGGCCACTGAAGCTTTCTTT.

The table lists this clonotype with a few counts. The chain employs TRBV11-2 and TRBJ2-1, with TRBD2 identical over 8 bases. Germline values: CDR1 SGHAT, CDR2 FQNNGV. V shed 3 bases, J shed 5 bases, and the junction held 12 bases outside the gene matches. This CDR3 has 17 amino acids. CDR3 nucleotides: TGTGCCAGCAGCTTCGATAACCCGGGACTAGGAGACAATGAGCAGTTCTTC. It is translated as CASSFDNPGLGDNEQFF.

There are many counts of this clonotype. The chain carries TRBV19 and TRBJ2-7; perhaps TRBD2 as D (6 bases). Trimming removed 6 bases at V and 0 bases at J, with 18 bases between. The CDR3 sequence is 16 residues long. Per germline, CDR1 LNHDA and CDR2 SQIVND (reference sequence). The chain's CDR3 is CASSRGIDGSSYEQYF. The DNA for the CDR3 is TGTGCCAGTAGCCGAGGCATCGACGGGAGCTCCTACGAGCAGTACTTC.

The genes are TRBV20-1 and TRBJ2-7; 7 bases are shared with TRBD2. Looked up from germline, CDR1 is DFQATT and CDR2 is SNEGSKA (reference sequence). This CDR3 comprises 14 residues. The V segment lost 3 bases and the J segment 2 bases; nucleotides outside the gene matches: 7. The CDR3 DNA reads TGCAGTGCTAGTGGCAGCGGGACTACCTACGAGCAGTACTTC. Translation gives CSASGSGTTYEQYF.